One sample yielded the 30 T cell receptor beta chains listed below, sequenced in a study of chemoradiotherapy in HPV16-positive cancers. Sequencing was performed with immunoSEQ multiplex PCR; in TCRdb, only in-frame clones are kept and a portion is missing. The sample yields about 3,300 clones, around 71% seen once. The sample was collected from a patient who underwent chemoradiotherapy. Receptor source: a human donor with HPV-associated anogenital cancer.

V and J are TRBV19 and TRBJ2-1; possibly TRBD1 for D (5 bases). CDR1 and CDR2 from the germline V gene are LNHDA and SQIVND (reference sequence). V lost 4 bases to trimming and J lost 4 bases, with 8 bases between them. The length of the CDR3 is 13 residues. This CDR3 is CASSNRQYNEQFF. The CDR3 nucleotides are TGTGCCAGTAGTAATAGACAGTACAATGAGCAGTTCTTC.

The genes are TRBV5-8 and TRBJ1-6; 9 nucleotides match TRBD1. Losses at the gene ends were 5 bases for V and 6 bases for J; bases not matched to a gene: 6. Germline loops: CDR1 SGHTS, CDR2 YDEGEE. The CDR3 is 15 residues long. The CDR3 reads CASRYGTGSNSPLHF. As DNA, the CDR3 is TGTGCCAGCAGATACGGGACAGGGAGTAATTCACCCCTCCACTTT. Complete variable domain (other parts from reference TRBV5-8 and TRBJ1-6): EAGVTQSPTHLIKTRGQQATLRCSPISGHTSVYWYQQALGLGLQFLLWYDEGEERNRGNFPPRFSGRQFPNYSSELNVNALELEDSALYLCASRYGTGSNSPLHFGNGTRLTVT.

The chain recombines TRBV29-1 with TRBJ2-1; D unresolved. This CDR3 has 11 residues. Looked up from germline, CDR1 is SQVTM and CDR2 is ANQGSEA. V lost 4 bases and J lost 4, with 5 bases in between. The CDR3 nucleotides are TGCAGCGTTGGTGGGTACAATGAGCAGTTCTTC. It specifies CSVGGYNEQFF.

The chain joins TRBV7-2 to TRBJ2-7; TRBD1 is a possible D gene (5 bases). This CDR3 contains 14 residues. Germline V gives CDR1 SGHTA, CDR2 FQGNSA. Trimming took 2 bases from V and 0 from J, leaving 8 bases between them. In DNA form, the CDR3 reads TGTGCCAGCAGCTTAACAGGAAGCTCCTACGAGCAGTACTTC. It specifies CASSLTGSSYEQYF.

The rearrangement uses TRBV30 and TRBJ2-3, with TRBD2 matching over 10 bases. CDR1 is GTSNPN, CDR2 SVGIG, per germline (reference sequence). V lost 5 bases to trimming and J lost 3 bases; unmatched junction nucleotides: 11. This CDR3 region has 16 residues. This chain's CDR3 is CAWGRTAGGLTDTQYF. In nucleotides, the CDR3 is TGTGCCTGGGGAAGGACAGCGGGGGGGCTAACAGATACGCAGTATTTT.

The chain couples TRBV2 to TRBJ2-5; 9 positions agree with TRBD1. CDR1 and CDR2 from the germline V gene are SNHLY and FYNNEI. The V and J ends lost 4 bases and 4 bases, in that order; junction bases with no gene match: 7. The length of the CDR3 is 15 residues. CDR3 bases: TGTGCCAGCAGTGTACAGGGGGCGTTTCGAGAGACCCAGTACTTC. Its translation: CASSVQGAFRETQYF.

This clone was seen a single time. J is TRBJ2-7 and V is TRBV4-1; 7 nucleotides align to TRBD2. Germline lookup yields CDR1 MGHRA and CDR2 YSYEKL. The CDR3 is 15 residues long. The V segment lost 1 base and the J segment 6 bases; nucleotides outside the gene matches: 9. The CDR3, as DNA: TGCGCCAGCAGCCAAGCGGGTAGCGGGTCGGTCGAGCAGTACGTC. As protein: CASSQAGSGSVEQYV.

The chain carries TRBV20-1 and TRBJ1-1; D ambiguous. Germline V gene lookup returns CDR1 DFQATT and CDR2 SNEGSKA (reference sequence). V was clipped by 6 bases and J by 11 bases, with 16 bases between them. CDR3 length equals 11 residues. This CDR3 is CSAPKAVEAFF. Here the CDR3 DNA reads TGCAGTGCCCCAAAAGCGGTTGAGGCTTTCTTT.

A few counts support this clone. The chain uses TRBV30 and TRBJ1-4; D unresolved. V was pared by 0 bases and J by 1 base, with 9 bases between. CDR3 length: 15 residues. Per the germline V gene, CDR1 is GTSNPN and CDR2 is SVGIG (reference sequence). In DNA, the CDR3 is TGTGCCTGGAGTGTAATACATCGAACTAATGAAAAACTGTTTTTT. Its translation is CAWSVIHRTNEKLFF.

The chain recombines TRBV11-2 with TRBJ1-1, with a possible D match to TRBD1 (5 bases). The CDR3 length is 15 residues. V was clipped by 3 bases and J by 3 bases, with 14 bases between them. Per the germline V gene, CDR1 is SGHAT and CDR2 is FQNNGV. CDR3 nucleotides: TGTGCCAGCAGCTTCTTAGGGGCCTCTGACACTGAAGCTTTCTTT. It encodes CASSFLGASDTEAFF.

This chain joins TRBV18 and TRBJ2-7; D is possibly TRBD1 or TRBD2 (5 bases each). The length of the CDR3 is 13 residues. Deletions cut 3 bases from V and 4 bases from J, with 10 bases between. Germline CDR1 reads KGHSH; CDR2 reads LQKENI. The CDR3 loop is CASSPGTGYEQYF. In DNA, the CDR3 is TGTGCCAGCTCACCCGGGACGGGATACGAGCAGTACTTC.

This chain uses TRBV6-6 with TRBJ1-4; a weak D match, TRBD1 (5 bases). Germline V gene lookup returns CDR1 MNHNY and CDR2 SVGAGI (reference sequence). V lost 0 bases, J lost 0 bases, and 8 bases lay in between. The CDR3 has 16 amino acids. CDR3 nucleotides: TGTGCCAGCAGTTACTCGATGGGGGCAACTAATGAAAAACTGTTTTTT. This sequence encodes CASSYSMGATNEKLFF.

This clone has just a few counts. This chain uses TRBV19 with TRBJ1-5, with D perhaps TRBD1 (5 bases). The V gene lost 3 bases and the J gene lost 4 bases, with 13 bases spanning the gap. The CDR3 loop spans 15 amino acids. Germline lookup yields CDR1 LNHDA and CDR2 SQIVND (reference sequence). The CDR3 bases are TGTGCCAGTAGTATGGCCAGGGATTGGAATCAGCCCCAGCATTTT. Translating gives CASSMARDWNQPQHF.

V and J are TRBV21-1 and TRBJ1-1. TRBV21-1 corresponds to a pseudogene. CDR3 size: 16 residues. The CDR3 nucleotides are TGTGCCAGCAGGCGTAAGAAGCTAACAATTCGCACTGAAGCTTTCTTT. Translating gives CASRRKKLTIRTEAFF.

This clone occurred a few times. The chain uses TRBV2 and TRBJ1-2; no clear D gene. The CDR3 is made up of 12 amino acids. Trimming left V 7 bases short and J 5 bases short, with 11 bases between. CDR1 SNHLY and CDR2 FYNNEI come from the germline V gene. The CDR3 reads CASTRTLYGYTF. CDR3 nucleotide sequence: TGTGCCAGCACCAGAACTCTATATGGCTACACCTTC.

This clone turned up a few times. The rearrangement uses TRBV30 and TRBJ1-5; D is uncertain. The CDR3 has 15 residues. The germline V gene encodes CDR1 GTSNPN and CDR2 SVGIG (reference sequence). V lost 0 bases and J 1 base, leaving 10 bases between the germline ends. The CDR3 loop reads CAWSVGGLSNQPQHF. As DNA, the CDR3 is TGTGCCTGGAGTGTAGGCGGGCTGAGCAATCAGCCCCAGCATTTT. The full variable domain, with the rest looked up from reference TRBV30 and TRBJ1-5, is SQTIHQWPATLVQPVGSPLSLECTVEGTSNPNLYWYRQAAGRGLQLLFYSVGIGQISSEVPQNLSASRPQDRQFILSSKKLLLSDSGFYLCAWSVGGLSNQPQHFGDGTRLSIL.

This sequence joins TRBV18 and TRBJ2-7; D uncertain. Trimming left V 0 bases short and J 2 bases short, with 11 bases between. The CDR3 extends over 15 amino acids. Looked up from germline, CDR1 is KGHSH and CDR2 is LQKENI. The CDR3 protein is CASSPPELRAYEQYF. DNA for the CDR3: TGTGCCAGCTCACCACCCGAGCTAAGGGCCTACGAGCAGTACTTC.

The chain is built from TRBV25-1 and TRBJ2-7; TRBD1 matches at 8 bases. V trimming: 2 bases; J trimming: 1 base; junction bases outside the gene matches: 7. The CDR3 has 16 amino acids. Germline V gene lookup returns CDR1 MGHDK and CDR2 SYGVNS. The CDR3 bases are TGTGCCAGCAGTGAAAGTGGTCAGGGGGCTTCCTACGAGCAGTACTTC. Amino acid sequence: CASSESGQGASYEQYF.

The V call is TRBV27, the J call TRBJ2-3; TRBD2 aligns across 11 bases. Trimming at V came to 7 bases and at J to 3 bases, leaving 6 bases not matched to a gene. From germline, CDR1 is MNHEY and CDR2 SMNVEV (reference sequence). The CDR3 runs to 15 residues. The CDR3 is CASTNLAGGTDTQYF. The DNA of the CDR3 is TGTGCCAGCACCAACCTAGCGGGAGGTACAGATACGCAGTATTTT.

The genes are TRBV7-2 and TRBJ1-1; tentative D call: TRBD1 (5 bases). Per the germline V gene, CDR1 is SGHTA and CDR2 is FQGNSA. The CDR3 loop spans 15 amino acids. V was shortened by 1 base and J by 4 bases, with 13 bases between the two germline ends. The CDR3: CASSLEGGVSTEAFF. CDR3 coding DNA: TGTGCCAGCAGCTTAGAGGGAGGGGTGAGCACTGAAGCTTTCTTT.

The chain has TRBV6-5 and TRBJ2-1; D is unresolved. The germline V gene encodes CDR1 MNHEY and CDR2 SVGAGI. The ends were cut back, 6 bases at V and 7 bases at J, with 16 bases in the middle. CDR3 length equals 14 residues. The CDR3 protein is CASSIQPLGNEQFF. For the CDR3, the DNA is TGTGCCAGCAGCATACAGCCTCTCGGGAATGAGCAGTTCTTC.

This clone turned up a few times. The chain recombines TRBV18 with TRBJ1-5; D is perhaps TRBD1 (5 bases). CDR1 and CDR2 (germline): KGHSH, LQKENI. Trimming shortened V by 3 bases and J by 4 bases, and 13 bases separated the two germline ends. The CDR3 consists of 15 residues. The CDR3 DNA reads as TGTGCCAGCTCACCCGGGGCAGGGCCTAATCAGCCCCAGCATTTT. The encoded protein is CASSPGAGPNQPQHF.

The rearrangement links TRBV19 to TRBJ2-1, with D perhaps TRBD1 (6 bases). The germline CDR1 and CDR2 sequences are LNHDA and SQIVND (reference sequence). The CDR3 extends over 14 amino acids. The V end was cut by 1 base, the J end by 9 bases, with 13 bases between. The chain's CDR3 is CASSIGGRGFEQFF. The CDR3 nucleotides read TGTGCCAGTAGTATAGGTGGTAGGGGGTTTGAGCAGTTCTTC.

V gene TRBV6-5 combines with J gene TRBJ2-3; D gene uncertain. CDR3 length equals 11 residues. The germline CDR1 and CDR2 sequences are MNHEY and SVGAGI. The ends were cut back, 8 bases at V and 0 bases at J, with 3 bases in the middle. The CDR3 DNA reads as TGTGCCAGCCTCAGCACAGATACGCAGTATTTT. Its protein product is CASLSTDTQYF.

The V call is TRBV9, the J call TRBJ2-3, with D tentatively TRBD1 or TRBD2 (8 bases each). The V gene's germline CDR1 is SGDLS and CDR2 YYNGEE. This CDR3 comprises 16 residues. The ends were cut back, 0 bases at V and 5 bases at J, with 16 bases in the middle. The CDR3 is CASSVEGQAGGDTQYF. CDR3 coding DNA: TGTGCCAGCAGCGTAGAGGGACAGGCGGGGGGAGATACGCAGTATTTT.

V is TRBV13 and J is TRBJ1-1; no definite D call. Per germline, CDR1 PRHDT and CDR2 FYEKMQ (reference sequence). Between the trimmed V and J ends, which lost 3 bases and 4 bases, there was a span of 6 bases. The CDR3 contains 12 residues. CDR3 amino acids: CASSFRFTEAFF. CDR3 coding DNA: TGTGCCAGCAGCTTTCGGTTCACTGAAGCTTTCTTT.

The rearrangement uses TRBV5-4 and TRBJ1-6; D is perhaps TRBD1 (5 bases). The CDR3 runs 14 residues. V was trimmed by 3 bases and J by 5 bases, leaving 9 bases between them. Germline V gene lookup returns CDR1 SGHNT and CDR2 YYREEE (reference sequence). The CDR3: CASSWGLDNSPLHF. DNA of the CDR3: TGTGCCAGCAGCTGGGGACTGGATAATTCACCCCTCCACTTT.

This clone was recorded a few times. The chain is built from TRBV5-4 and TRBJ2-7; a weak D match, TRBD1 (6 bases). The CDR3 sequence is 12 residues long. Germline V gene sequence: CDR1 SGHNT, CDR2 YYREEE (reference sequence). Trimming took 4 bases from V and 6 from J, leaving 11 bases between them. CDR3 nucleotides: TGTGCCAGCAGCGTGGACAGTGGCGAGCAGTACTTC. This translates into CASSVDSGEQYF.

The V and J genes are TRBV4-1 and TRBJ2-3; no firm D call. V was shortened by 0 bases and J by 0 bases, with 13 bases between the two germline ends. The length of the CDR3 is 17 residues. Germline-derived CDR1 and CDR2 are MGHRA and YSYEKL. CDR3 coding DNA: TGCGCCAGCAGCCAAGACGCGAGCGTGATTAGCACAGATACGCAGTATTTT. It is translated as CASSQDASVISTDTQYF.

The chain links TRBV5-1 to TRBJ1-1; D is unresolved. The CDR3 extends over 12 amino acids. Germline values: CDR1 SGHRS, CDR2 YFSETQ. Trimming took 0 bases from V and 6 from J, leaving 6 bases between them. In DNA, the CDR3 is TGCGCCAGCAGCTTGGGGACCCCTGAAGCTTTCTTT. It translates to CASSLGTPEAFF.